Listed below are T cell receptor beta chains from one sample, sequenced in a study of blood T cells in healthy people across ages. TCRdb fed the 5' RACE reads into MiXCR, producing one record per CDR3 protein. The repertoire consists of more than 1.4 million distinct CDR3 sequences, with approximately 40% occurring once and the leading ten covering 7.9%. Material for sequencing was blood. The receptors originated from a woman in her late teens or twenties in good health. The CDR3 runs from the conserved cysteine through the conserved F or W. D genes are given only for firm matches.

>TRBJ2-1|TRBV2|TRBD1
CASSDGTGYNEQFF
>TRBJ2-5|TRBV5-1|.
CASSIGPSGSQETQYF
>TRBJ2-1|TRBV2|TRBD1
CASIRGLWNEQFF
>TRBJ2-7|TRBV6-5|.
CASSYGATGEQYF
>TRBJ2-3|TRBV6-1|TRBD2
CASSNGLAGGTDTQYF
>TRBJ2-1|TRBV20-1|.
CSARGQSYNEQFF
>TRBJ1-1|TRBV4-1|TRBD1
CASSHGQVNTEAFF
>TRBJ2-5|TRBV20-1|.
CSVFNRNQETQYF
>TRBJ2-5|TRBV5-1|.
CASSFRRQETQYF
>TRBJ2-5|TRBV27|.
CASHPPGGTQYF
>TRBJ2-3|TRBV2|.
CASSIAVSTDTQYF
>TRBJ2-3|TRBV27|TRBD2
CASRPWTSGVDTQYF
>TRBJ2-3|TRBV20-1|.
CSARFGGSTDTQYF
>TRBJ1-4|TRBV12-3/TRBV12-4|.
CASSFRFREKLFF
>TRBJ2-7|TRBV10-3|.
CAIRGTDTPYEQYF
>TRBJ2-7|TRBV12-3/TRBV12-4|TRBD2
CASSLFASGGYEQYF
>TRBJ2-1|TRBV2|.
CASSDDTNEQFF
>TRBJ1-1|TRBV20-1|.
CSARDRFRGNTEAFF
>TRBJ2-6|TRBV5-1|.
CASSRPGAITGANVLTF
>TRBJ2-3|TRBV6-5|.
CASSYSVTGGTDTQYF
>TRBJ1-2|TRBV4-1|TRBD1
CASSQANAGQTRRYTF
>TRBJ1-5|TRBV10-3|.
CAIGEQTYSNQPQHF
>TRBJ2-3|TRBV6-1|.
CASSEGTGADTQYF
>TRBJ2-7|TRBV4-2|.
CASSQEEAGPIYEQYF
>TRBJ1-2|TRBV6-5|TRBD1
CASRLQGGDYGYTF
>TRBJ2-3|TRBV20-1|TRBD1
CSASRQGADTQYF
>TRBJ1-2|TRBV2|TRBD1
CASRQGPRDGYTF
>TRBJ2-7|TRBV30|TRBD1
CAWSVRQGMREQYF
>TRBJ2-5|TRBV4-2|TRBD2
CASSQELGTSGRMNEQYF
>TRBJ2-7|TRBV20-1|.
CSASDTRGNEQYF
>TRBJ1-4|TRBV7-9|TRBD1
CASTRPTGVYEKLFF
>TRBJ2-7|TRBV6-1|TRBD2
CASRAGTSYYEQYF
>TRBJ2-1|TRBV27|TRBD1
CASCLDRGLPYNEQFF
>TRBJ2-1|TRBV9|TRBD2
CASSVDLAGGTNEQFF
>TRBJ2-1|TRBV6-5|.
CASSYDGALYNEQFF
>TRBJ1-1|TRBV12-3/TRBV12-4|TRBD1
CASSKGQSEAFF
>TRBJ1-2|TRBV27|.
CASSFEGGGNYGYTF
>TRBJ2-3|TRBV29-1|.
CSGGNGWGADTQYF
>TRBJ1-1|TRBV5-1|.
CASSLTRANTEAFF
>TRBJ2-5|TRBV5-6|TRBD2
CASSKGLAGGPLGETQYF